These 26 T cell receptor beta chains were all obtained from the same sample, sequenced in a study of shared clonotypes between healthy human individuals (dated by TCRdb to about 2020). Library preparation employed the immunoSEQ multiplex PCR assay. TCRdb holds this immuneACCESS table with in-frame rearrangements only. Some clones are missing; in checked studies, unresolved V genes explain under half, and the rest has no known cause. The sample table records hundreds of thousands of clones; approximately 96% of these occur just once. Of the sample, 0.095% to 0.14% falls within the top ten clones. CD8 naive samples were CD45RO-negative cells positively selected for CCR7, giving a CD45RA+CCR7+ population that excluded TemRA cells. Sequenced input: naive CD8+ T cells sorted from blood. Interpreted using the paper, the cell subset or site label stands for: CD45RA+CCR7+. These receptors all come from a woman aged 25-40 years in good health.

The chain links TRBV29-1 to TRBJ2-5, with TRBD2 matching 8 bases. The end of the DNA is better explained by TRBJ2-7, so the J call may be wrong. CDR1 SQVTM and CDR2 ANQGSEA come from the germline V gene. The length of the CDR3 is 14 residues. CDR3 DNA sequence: TGCAGCGCCGATCCCAGCGGGAGTGGCTACGAGCAGTACTTC. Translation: CSADPSGSGYEQYF.

The CDR3 sequence is CASSELGQFF. CDR3 DNA sequence: TGTGCCAGCAGTGAACTAGGGCAGTTCTTC. The chain combines TRBV2 with TRBJ2-1; unclear D gene. CDR1 and CDR2 (germline): SNHLY, FYNNEI. This CDR3 has 10 amino acids. The V end lost 2 bases, the J end lost 12 bases, and 5 bases lay between the germline ends. Full variable domain (remainder filled in from reference TRBV2 and TRBJ2-1): EPEVTQTPSHQVTQMGQEVILRCVPISNHLYFYWYRQILGQKVEFLVSFYNNEISEKSEIFDDQFSVERPDGSNFTLKIRSTKLEDSAMYFCASSELGQFFGPGTRLTVL.

The CDR3 coding sequence is TGTGCCATCAGAGGGACGGAATCCTCGCCCCAGCATTTT. Its translation: CAIRGTESSPQHF. The V gene is TRBV10-3, the J gene TRBJ1-5, with D tentatively TRBD1 (5 bases). With 6 bases removed from V and 9 bases from J, the gap between germline ends came to 15 bases. The germline V gene has CDR1 ENHRY and CDR2 SYGVKD. The CDR3 has 13 residues.

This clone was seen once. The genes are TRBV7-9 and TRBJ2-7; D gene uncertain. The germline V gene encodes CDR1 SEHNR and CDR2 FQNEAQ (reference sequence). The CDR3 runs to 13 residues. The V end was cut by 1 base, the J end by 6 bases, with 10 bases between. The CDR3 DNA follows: TGTGCCAGCAGCTTAGTTTCGGGTTTCGAGCAGTACTTC. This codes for CASSLVSGFEQYF.

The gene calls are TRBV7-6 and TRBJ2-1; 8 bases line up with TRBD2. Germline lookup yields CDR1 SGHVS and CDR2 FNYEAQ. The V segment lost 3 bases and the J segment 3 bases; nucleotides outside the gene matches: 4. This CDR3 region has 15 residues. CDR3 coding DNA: TGTGCCAGCAGCTTCAGCGGGAGTTACTACAATGAGCAGTTCTTC. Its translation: CASSFSGSYYNEQFF. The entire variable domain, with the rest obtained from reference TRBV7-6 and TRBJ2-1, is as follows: GAGVSQSPRYKVTKRGQDVALRCDPISGHVSLYWYRQALGQGPEFLTYFNYEAQQDKSGLPNDRFSAERPEGSISTLTIQRTEQRDSAMYRCASSFSGSYYNEQFFGPGTRLTVL.

The CDR3 DNA sequence: TGTGCCAGCAGTGCACTAGCGGGAGGCGAGCAGTACTTC. Protein: CASSALAGGEQYF. The chain has TRBV27 and TRBJ2-7, with 12 nucleotides matching TRBD2. This CDR3 region has 13 residues. V lost 5 bases to trimming and J lost 6 bases; unmatched junction nucleotides: 2. Germline V gene data show CDR1 as MNHEY and CDR2 as SMNVEV (reference sequence).

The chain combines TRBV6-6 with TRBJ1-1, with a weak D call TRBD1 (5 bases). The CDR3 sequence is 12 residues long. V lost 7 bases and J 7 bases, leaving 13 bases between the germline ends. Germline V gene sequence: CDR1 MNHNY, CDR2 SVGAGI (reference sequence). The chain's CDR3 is CASMGESGEAFF. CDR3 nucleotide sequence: TGTGCCAGCATGGGGGAATCGGGTGAAGCTTTCTTT.

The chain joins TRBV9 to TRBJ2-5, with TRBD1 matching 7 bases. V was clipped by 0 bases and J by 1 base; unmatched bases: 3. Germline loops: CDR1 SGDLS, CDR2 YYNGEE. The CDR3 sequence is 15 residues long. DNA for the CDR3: TGTGCCAGCAGCGTAGGAGGGGGCACCCAAGAGACCCAGTACTTC. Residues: CASSVGGGTQETQYF.

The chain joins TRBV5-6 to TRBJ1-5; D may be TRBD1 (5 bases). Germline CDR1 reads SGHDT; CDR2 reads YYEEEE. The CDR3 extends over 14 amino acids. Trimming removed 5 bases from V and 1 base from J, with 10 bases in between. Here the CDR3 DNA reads TGTGCCAGCAGAGCGTCAGGGAGCAATCAGCCCCAGCATTTT. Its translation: CASRASGSNQPQHF.

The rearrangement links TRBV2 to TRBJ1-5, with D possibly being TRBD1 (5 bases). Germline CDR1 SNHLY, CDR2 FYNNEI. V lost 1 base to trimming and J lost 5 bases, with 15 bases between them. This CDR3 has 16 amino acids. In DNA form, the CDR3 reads TGTGCCAGCAGTGAAGTGGGGCGGGGCGCCGATCAGCCCCAGCATTTT. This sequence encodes CASSEVGRGADQPQHF.

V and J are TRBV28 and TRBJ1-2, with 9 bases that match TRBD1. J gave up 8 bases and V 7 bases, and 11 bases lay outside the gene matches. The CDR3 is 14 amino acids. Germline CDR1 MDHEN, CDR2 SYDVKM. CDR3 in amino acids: CASTVGGTGSGYTF. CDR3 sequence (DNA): TGTGCCAGCACCGTAGGGGGGACAGGGAGCGGCTACACCTTC.

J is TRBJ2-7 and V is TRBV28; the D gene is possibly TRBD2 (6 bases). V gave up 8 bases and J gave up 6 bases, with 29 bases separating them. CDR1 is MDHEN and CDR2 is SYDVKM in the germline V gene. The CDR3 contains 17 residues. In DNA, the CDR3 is TGTGCCAGCCTAAACGGGCGGGAACCTAGAGGACTCCTCGAGCAGTACTTC. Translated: CASLNGREPRGLLEQYF.

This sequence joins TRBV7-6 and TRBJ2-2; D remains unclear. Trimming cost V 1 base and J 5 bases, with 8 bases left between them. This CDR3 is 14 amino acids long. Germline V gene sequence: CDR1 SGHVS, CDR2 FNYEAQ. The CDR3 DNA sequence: TGTGCCAGCAGCTTAGGGGTTGAGACCGGGGAGCTGTTTTTT. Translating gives CASSLGVETGELFF.

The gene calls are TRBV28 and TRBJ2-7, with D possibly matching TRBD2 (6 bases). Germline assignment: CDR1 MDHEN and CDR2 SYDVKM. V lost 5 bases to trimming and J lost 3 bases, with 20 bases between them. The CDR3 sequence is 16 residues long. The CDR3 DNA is TGTGCCAGCAGTACAGACTTGTACTCGGGGGACTACGAGCAGTACTTC. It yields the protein CASSTDLYSGDYEQYF.

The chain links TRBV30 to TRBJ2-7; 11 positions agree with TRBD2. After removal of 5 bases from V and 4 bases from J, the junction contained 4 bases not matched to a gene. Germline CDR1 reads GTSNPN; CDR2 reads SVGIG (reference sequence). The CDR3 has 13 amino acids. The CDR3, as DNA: TGTGCCTGGCGACTAGCGGGAACGTACGAGCAGTACTTC. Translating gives CAWRLAGTYEQYF.

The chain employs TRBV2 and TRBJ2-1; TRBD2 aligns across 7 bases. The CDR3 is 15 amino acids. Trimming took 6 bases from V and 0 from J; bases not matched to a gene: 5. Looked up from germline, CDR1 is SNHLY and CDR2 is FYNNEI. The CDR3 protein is CASSPGLDSYNEQFF. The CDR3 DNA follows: TGTGCCAGCAGCCCCGGACTAGACTCCTACAATGAGCAGTTCTTC. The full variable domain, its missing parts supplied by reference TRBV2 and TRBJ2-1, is EPEVTQTPSHQVTQMGQEVILRCVPISNHLYFYWYRQILGQKVEFLVSFYNNEISEKSEIFDDQFSVERPDGSNFTLKIRSTKLEDSAMYFCASSPGLDSYNEQFFGPGTRLTVL.

CDR3 DNA sequence: TGTGCCAGCAGTTTAGCGGGAGCCCTGAACACCGGGGAGCTGTTTTTT. Its protein product is CASSLAGALNTGELFF. The chain has TRBV27 and TRBJ2-2, with 7 bases aligning to TRBD2. V was clipped by 2 bases and J by 1 base; unmatched bases: 4. CDR3 length: 16 residues. From germline, CDR1 is MNHEY and CDR2 SMNVEV (reference sequence).

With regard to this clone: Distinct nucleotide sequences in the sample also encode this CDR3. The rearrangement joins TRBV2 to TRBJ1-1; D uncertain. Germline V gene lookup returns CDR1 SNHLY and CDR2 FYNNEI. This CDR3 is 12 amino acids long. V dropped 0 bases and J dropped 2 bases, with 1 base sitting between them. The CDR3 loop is CASSEANTEAFF. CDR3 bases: TGTGCCAGCAGTGAAGCCAACACTGAAGCTTTCTTT.

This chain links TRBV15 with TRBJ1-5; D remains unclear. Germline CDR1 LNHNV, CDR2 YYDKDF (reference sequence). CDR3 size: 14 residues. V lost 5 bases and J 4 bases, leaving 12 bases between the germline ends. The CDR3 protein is CATSGVERNQPQHF. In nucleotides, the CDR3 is TGTGCCACCAGCGGGGTTGAGCGAAATCAGCCCCAGCATTTT.

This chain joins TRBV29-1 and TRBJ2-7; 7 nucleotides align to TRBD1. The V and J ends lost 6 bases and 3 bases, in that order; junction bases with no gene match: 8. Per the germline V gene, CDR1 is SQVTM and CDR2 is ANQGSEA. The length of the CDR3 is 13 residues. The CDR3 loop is CSVDDRDSYEQYF. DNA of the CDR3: TGCAGCGTGGACGACAGGGATAGCTACGAGCAGTACTTC.

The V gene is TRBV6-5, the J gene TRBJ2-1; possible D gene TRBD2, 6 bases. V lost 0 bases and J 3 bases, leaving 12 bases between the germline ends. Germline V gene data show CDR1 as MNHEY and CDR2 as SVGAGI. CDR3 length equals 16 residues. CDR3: CASSYSTGEVYNEQFF. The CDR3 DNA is TGTGCCAGCAGTTACTCGACGGGGGAGGTCTACAATGAGCAGTTCTTC.

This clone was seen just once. In nucleotides, the CDR3 is TGTGCCAGTAGTAGCCGGCAGGGTAATCAGCCCCAGCATTTT. Encoded protein: CASSSRQGNQPQHF. The gene calls are TRBV19 and TRBJ1-5; D is possibly TRBD1 (5 bases). Germline CDR1 and CDR2: LNHDA and SQIVND (reference sequence). The V and J ends lost 4 bases and 4 bases respectively, with 11 bases between them. This CDR3 comprises 14 residues.

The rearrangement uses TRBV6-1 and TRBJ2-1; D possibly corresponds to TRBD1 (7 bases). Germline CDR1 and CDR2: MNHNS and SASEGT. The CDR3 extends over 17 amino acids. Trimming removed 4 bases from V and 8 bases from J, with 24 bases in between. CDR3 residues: CASSGFLGGQDTYEQFF. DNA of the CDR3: TGTGCCAGCAGTGGGTTTTTGGGAGGACAGGATACATATGAGCAGTTCTTC.

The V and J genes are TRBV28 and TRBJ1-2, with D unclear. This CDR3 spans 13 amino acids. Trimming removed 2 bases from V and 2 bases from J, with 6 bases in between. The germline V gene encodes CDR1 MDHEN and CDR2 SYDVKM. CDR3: CASSLNSNYGYTF. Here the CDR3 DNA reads TGTGCCAGCAGTTTAAACAGCAACTATGGCTACACCTTC.

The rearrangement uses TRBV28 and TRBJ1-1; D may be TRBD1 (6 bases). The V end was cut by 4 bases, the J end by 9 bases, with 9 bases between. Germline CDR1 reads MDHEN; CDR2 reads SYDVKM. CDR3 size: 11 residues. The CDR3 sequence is CASSSGQQAFF. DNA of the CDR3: TGTGCCAGCAGTTCTGGACAGCAAGCTTTCTTT.

CDR3 in amino acids: CASSLPHLPYEQYF. The CDR3, as DNA: TGTGCCAGCAGCTTACCTCATCTTCCCTACGAGCAGTACTTC. V is TRBV7-9 and J is TRBJ2-7; D not certain. The CDR3 spans 14 residues. The ends were cut back, 2 bases at V and 2 bases at J, with 10 bases in the middle. Germline CDR1 reads SEHNR; CDR2 reads FQNEAQ (reference sequence).